The 15 T cell receptor beta chains below were found in one sample sequenced in a study of control samples from healthy donors and cancer patients. Repertoires were generated with immunoSEQ multiplex PCR, while TCRdb's copy carries only in-frame clones and drops some. The repertoire holds some 150,000 clones, with approximately 96% as singletons. Sequenced input: blood. The receptors originated from a young woman in good health.

A single count supports this clone. V and J are TRBV10-3 and TRBJ2-7; D remains unclear. V lost 2 bases and J lost 2, with 16 bases in between. The CDR3 has 16 residues. CDR1 is ENHRY, CDR2 SYGVKD, per germline. Written as DNA, the CDR3 is TGTGCCATCAGTGAGGCCCTTGAGAGGCTAACCTACGAGCAGTACTTC. Residues: CAISEALERLTYEQYF.

The chain recombines TRBV5-6 with TRBJ1-2; TRBD1 is a possible D gene (5 bases). The CDR3 contains 13 residues. Germline loops: CDR1 SGHDT, CDR2 YYEEEE. V lost 5 bases and J 3 bases, leaving 11 bases between the germline ends. The CDR3 nucleotides are TGTGCCAGCAGACCCGACAGCTACTATGGCTACACCTTC. It translates to CASRPDSYYGYTF.

The gene calls are TRBV5-6 and TRBJ1-2; TRBD1 aligns across 8 bases. The CDR3 is made up of 14 amino acids. The V gene's germline CDR1 is SGHDT and CDR2 YYEEEE. V lost 4 bases, J lost 5 bases, and 7 bases stayed unmatched. CDR3 sequence (DNA): TGTGCCAGCAGCCCTGGACAGGGAGGGTATGGCTACACCTTC. Amino acid sequence: CASSPGQGGYGYTF.

The rearrangement uses TRBV15 and TRBJ2-7, with no clear D. Trimming took 2 bases from V and 3 from J, leaving 11 bases between them. The CDR3 loop spans 14 amino acids. Looked up from germline, CDR1 is LNHNV and CDR2 is YYDKDF (reference sequence). The CDR3: CATSRLTQSYEQYF. CDR3 nucleotides: TGTGCCACCAGCAGATTGACCCAGAGCTACGAGCAGTACTTC.

The chain has TRBV19 and TRBJ2-7, with TRBD1 as a possible D gene (5 bases). CDR1 is LNHDA, CDR2 SQIVND, per germline (reference sequence). The CDR3 loop spans 15 amino acids. Trimming pared 1 base from V and 2 bases from J, leaving 12 bases between. The CDR3 protein is CASSIAPGQPYEQYF. The CDR3 DNA sequence: TGTGCCAGTAGTATAGCGCCAGGGCAGCCCTACGAGCAGTACTTC.

A few counts support this clone. The chain combines TRBV2 with TRBJ1-1; D not certain. Germline CDR1 is SNHLY and CDR2 is FYNNEI. Deletions cut 8 bases from V and 5 bases from J, with 9 bases between. This CDR3 contains 11 residues. The CDR3 here is CASWDGTEAFF. CDR3 DNA sequence: TGTGCCAGCTGGGATGGGACTGAAGCTTTCTTT. Full variable domain (remainder filled in from reference TRBV2 and TRBJ1-1): EPEVTQTPSHQVTQMGQEVILRCVPISNHLYFYWYRQILGQKVEFLVSFYNNEISEKSEIFDDQFSVERPDGSNFTLKIRSTKLEDSAMYFCASWDGTEAFFGQGTRLTVV.

This clone was seen once. The V call is TRBV19, the J call TRBJ2-7, with D hard to call. Trimming took off 3 bases at V and 7 bases at J, with 7 bases between the two ends. The CDR3 loop spans 11 amino acids. Looked up from germline, CDR1 is LNHDA and CDR2 is SQIVND (reference sequence). The CDR3 protein is CASSIAGEQYF. The CDR3 DNA reads as TGTGCCAGTAGTATCGCCGGGGAGCAGTACTTC.

This clone has a single count. This chain links TRBV7-9 with TRBJ2-1, with TRBD2 as a possible D gene (5 bases). CDR1 and CDR2 (germline): SEHNR, FQNEAQ (reference sequence). Deletions cut 7 bases from V and 0 bases from J, with 13 bases between. The CDR3 extends over 15 amino acids. Here the CDR3 DNA reads TGTGCCAGCATGGAGGTCGCAGGCTCCTACAATGAGCAGTTCTTC. This encodes CASMEVAGSYNEQFF. Filled out from reference TRBV7-9 and TRBJ2-1, the complete variable domain reads DTGVSQNPRHKITKRGQNVTFRCDPISEHNRLYWYRQTLGQGPEFLTYFQNEAQLEKSRLLSDRFSAERPKGSFSTLEIQRTEQGDSAMYLCASMEVAGSYNEQFFGPGTRLTVL.

DNA of the CDR3: TGTGCCAGTACCCTCCGGGCGTGGGGACTAGCGGGACGATCCACAGATACGCAGTATTTT. Residues: CASTLRAWGLAGRSTDTQYF. The rearrangement links TRBV19 to TRBJ2-3; TRBD2 aligns across 13 bases. Germline lookup yields CDR1 LNHDA and CDR2 SQIVND (reference sequence). The CDR3 loop spans 20 amino acids. V trimming: 7 bases; J trimming: 2 bases; junction bases outside the gene matches: 18.

The chain joins TRBV6-5 to TRBJ2-1; D not resolved. Trimming took off 7 bases at V and 8 bases at J, with 21 bases between the two ends. Germline V lookup: CDR1 MNHEY, CDR2 SVGAGI. The CDR3 has 15 amino acids. The CDR3 reads CASTTGRGRIDEQFF. CDR3 in DNA: TGTGCCAGCACCACCGGAAGAGGCCGGATCGATGAGCAGTTCTTC.

The CDR3 nucleotides read TGTGCCAGCAGTTACATCCAGGGGTCACTCTATGGCTACACCTTC. This sequence encodes CASSYIQGSLYGYTF. This sequence joins TRBV6-5 and TRBJ1-2, with D tentatively TRBD1 (6 bases). Germline V gives CDR1 MNHEY, CDR2 SVGAGI. With 2 bases removed from V and 4 bases from J, the gap between germline ends came to 14 bases. The CDR3 is 15 amino acids.

V usage is TRBV6-5 and J usage is TRBJ1-1, with 7 nucleotides matching TRBD1. The CDR3 consists of 15 residues. Trimming removed 4 bases from V and 3 bases from J; junction bases left unmatched: 8. CDR1 is MNHEY and CDR2 is SVGAGI in the germline V gene. The DNA of the CDR3 is TGTGCCAGCAGTTTCGAGGGGGCTGGGGACACTGAAGCTTTCTTT. This translates into CASSFEGAGDTEAFF.

V usage is TRBV9 and J usage is TRBJ1-2; possible D gene TRBD1, 5 bases. The CDR3 length is 15 residues. The germline CDR1 and CDR2 sequences are SGDLS and YYNGEE. The V end lost 3 bases, the J end lost 0 bases, and 12 bases lay between the germline ends. In DNA form, the CDR3 reads TGTGCCAGCAGCGAACGGGACGAGGCTAACTATGGCTACACCTTC. It is translated as CASSERDEANYGYTF.

The V and J genes are TRBV4-1 and TRBJ2-7, with D perhaps matching TRBD2 (6 bases). CDR1 is MGHRA and CDR2 is YSYEKL in the germline V gene. The CDR3 sequence is 15 residues long. V was clipped by 1 base and J by 6 bases, with 16 bases between them. CDR3 bases: TGCGCCAGCAGCCAAGCGGGGGATGCGGGGCGCGAGCAGTACTTC. It specifies CASSQAGDAGREQYF.

The chain is built from TRBV28 and TRBJ2-1; 10 nucleotides align to TRBD1. CDR1 is MDHEN, CDR2 SYDVKM, per germline. With V trimmed by 5 bases and J by 7 bases, 8 bases remained unmatched. CDR3 size: 15 residues. The CDR3 nucleotides are TGTGCCAGCAGTACGCGGACAGGGGGTGATAATGAGCAGTTCTTC. This translates into CASSTRTGGDNEQFF. The full variable domain, its missing parts supplied by reference TRBV28 and TRBJ2-1, is DVKVTQSSRYLVKRTGEKVFLECVQDMDHENMFWYRQDPGLGLRLIYFSYDVKMKEKGDIPEGYSVSREKKERFSLILESASTNQTSMYLCASSTRTGGDNEQFFGPGTRLTVL.